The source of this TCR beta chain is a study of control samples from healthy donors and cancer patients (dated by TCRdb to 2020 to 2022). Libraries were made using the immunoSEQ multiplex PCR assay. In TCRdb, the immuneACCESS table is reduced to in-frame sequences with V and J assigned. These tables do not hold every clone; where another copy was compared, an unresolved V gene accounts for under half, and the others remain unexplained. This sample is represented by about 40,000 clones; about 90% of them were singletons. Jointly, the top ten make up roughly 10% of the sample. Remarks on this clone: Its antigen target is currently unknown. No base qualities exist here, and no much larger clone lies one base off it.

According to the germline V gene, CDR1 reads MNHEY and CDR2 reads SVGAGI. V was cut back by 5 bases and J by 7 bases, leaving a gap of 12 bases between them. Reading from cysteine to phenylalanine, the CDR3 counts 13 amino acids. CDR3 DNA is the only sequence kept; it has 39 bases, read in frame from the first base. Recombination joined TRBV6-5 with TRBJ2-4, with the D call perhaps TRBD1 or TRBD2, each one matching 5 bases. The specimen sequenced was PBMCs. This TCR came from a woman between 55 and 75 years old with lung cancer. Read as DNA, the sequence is TGTGCCAGCAGTCACCCCGGGACGAACATTCAGTACTTC. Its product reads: CASSHPGTNIQYF.